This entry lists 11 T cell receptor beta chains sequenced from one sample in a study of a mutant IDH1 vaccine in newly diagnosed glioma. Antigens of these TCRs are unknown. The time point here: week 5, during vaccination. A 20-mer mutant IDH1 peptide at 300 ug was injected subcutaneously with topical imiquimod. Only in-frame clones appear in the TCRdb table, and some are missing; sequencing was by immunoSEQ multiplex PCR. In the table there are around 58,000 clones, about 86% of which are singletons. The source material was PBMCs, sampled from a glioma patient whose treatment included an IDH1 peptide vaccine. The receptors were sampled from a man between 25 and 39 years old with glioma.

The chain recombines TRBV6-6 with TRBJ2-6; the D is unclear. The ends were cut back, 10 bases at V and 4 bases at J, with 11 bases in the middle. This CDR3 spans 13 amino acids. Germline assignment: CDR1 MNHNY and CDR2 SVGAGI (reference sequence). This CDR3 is CATHPSGANVLTF. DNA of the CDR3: TGTGCCACCCACCCATCCGGGGCCAACGTCCTGACTTTC.

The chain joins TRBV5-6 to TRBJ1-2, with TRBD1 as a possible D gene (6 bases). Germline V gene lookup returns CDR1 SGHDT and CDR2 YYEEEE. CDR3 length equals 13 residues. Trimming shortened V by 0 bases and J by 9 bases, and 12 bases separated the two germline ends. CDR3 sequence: CASSLAAGGRYTF. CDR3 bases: TGTGCCAGCAGCTTGGCTGCCGGGGGCCGCTACACCTTC. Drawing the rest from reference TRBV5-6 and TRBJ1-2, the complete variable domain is DAGVTQSPTHLIKTRGQQVTLRCSPKSGHDTVSWYQQALGQGPQFIFQYYEEEERQRGNFPDRFSGHQFPNYSSELNVNALLLGDSALYLCASSLAAGGRYTFGSGTRLTVV.

In DNA form, the CDR3 reads TGTGCCACCAGCAGAGACCCCCGGGCCCAAGAGACCCAGTACTTC. This gives the protein CATSRDPRAQETQYF. This sequence joins TRBV15 and TRBJ2-5, with unresolved D. V was trimmed by 0 bases and J by 1 base, leaving 9 bases between them. The length of the CDR3 is 15 residues. Germline V lookup: CDR1 LNHNV, CDR2 YYDKDF (reference sequence).

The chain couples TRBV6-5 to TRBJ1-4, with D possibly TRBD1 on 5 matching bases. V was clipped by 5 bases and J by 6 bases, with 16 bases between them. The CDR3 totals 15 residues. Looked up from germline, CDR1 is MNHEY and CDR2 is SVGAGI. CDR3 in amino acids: CASSPIQGRDEKLFF. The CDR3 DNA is TGTGCCAGCAGTCCTATCCAGGGTAGGGATGAAAAACTGTTTTTT.

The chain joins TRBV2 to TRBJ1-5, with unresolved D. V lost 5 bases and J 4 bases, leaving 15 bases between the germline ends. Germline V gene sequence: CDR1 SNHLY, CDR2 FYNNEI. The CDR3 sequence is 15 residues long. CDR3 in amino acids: CASSLVGLNNQPQHF. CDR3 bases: TGTGCCAGCAGTTTAGTTGGACTCAATAATCAGCCCCAGCATTTT.

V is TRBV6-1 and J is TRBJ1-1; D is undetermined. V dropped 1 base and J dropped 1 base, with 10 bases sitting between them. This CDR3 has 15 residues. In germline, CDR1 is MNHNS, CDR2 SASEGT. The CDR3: CASSEVQRRNTEAFF. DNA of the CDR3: TGTGCCAGCAGTGAAGTTCAGCGGAGGAACACTGAAGCTTTCTTT.

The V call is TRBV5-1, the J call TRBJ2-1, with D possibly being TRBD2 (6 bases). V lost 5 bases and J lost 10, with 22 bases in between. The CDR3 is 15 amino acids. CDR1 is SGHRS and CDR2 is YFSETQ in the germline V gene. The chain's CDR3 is CASSFRDGGIWEQFF. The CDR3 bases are TGCGCCAGCAGTTTCAGGGACGGAGGGATTTGGGAGCAGTTCTTC.

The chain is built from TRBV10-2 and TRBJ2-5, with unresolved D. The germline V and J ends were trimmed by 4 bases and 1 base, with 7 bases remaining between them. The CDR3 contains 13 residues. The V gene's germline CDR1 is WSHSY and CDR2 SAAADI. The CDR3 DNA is TGCGCCAGCAGTGTACATCTCCAAGAGACCCAGTACTTC. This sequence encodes CASSVHLQETQYF.

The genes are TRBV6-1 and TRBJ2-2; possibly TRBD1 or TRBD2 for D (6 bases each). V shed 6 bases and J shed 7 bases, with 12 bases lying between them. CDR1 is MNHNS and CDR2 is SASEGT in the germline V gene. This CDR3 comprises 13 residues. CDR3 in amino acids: CASSHREDGELFF. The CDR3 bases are TGTGCCAGCAGCCACAGGGAGGACGGGGAGCTGTTTTTT.

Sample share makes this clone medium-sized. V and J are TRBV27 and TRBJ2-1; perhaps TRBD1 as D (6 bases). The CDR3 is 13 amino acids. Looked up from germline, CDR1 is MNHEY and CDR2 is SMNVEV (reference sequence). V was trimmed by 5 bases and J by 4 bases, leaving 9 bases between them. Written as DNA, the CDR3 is TGTGCCAGCAGTGCCCAGGGGTACAATGAGCAGTTCTTC. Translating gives CASSAQGYNEQFF.

The CDR3 reads CASSLGLADTYEQYF. CDR3 bases: TGTGCCAGCAGCTTGGGGCTAGCGGACACCTACGAGCAGTACTTC. The rearrangement links TRBV5-6 to TRBJ2-7; 7 nucleotides align to TRBD2. The CDR3 covers 15 residues. CDR1 is SGHDT and CDR2 is YYEEEE in the germline V gene. V shed 0 bases and J 2 bases; nucleotides not matched to a gene: 5.